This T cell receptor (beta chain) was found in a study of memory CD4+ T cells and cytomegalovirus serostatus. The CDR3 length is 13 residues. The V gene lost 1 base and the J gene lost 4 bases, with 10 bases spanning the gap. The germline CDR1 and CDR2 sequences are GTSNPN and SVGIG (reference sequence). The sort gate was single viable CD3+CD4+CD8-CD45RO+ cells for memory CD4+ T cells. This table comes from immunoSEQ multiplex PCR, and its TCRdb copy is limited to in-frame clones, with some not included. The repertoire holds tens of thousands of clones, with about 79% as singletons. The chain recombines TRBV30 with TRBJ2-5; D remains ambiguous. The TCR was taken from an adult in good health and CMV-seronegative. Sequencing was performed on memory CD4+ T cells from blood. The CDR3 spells CAWSASSRETQYF. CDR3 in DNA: TGTGCCTGGAGTGCGAGCTCTAGAGAGACCCAGTACTTC.